The T cell receptor (beta chain) described here comes from a study of blood T cell repertoires in COVID-19. Study overall: From the United States, Italy and Spain came samples of acute and convalescent COVID-19.

Sequenced by immunoSEQ multiplex PCR; TCRdb stores in-frame clones only, minus some. Of about 140,000 clones listed, roughly 80% were seen once; the top ten hold around a sixth. Trimming removed 4 bases from V and 4 bases from J; junction bases left unmatched: 10. The CDR3 covers 15 residues. The germline CDR1 and CDR2 sequences are SGHKS and YYEKEE (reference sequence). The TCR sequence derives from a man aged 45-60 years with acute or convalescent COVID-19. V and J are TRBV5-5 and TRBJ2-7, with 8 bases fitting TRBD1. Sequencing was carried out using peripheral blood. In DNA, the CDR3 is TGTGCCAGCAGCCCTACCCCGGGACAGGAGTACGAGCAGTACTTC. Translated, it gives CASSPTPGQEYEQYF.